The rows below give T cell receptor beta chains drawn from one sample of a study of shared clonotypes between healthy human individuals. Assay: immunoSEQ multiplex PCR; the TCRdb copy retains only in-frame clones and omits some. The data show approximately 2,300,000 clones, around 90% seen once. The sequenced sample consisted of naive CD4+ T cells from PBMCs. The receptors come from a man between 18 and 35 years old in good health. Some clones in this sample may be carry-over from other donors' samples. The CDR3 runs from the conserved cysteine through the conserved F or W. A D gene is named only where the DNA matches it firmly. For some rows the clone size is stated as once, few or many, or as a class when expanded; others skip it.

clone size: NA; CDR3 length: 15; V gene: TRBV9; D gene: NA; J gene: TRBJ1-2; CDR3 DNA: TGTGCCAGCAGCGTAGGGGGCCCACAGGGTCGTGGCTACACCTTC; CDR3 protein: CASSVGGPQGRGYTF
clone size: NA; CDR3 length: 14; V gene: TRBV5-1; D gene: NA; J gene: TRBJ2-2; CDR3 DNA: TGCGCCAGCAGCTTATACAGCAACACCGGGGAGCTGTTTTTT; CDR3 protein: CASSLYSNTGELFF
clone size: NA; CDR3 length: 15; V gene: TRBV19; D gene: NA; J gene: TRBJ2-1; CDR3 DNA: TGTGCCAGTAAGTGGCGGGGTGGCTCCTACAATGAGCAGTTCTTC; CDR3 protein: CASKWRGGSYNEQFF
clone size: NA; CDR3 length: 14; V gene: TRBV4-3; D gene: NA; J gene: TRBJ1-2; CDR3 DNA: TGCGCCAGCAGCCAAGAAACAGGGACCTATGGCTACACCTTC; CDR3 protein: CASSQETGTYGYTF
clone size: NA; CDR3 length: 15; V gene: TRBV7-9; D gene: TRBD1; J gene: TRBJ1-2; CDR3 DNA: TGTGCCAGCAGCCCAGAGACAGGGGAAGTGTCTGGCTACACCTTC; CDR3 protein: CASSPETGEVSGYTF
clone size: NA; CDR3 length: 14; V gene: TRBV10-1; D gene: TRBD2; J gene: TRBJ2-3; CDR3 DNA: TGCGCCAGCAACAACGGGGGGGGAACAGATACGCAGTATTTT; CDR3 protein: CASNNGGGTDTQYF
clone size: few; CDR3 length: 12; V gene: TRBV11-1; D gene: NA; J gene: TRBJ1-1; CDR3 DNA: TGTGCCAGCAGCTTAGTCCGGGACGAAGCTTTCTTT; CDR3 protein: CASSLVRDEAFF
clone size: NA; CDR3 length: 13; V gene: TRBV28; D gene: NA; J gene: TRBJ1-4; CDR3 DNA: TGTGCCAGCAGTCCCGCCTCTGGGGGGCCACTGTTTTTT; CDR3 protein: CASSPASGGPLFF
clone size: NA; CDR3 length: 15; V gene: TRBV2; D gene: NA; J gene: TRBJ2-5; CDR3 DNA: TGTGCCAGCAGTGAAAACAGGGTTTCCCAAGAGACCCAGTACTTC; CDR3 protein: CASSENRVSQETQYF
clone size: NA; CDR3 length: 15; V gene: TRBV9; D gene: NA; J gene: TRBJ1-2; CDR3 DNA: TGTGCCAGCAGCTCGCTGACATTGGGGGGCTATGGCTACACCTTC; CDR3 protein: CASSSLTLGGYGYTF
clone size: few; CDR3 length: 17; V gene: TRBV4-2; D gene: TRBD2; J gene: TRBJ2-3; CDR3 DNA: TGTGCCAGCAGCCAAGATCCTACTAGCGGGGGGAAAGGTACGCAGTATTTT; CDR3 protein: CASSQDPTSGGKGTQYF
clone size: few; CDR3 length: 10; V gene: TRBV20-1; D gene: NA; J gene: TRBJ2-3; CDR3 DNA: TGCAGTGCTAGGTCAGATACGCAGTATTTT; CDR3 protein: CSARSDTQYF
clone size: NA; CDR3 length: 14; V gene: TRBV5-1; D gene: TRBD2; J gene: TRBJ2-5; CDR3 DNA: TGCGCCAGCAGCTTGGAAGGACTAGCGGAGACCCAGTACTTC; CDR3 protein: CASSLEGLAETQYF
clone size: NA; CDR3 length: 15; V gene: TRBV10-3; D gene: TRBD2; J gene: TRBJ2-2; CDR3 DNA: TGTGCCATCAGTCGACTAGCGGGAGACACCGGGGAGCTGTTTTTT; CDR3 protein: CAISRLAGDTGELFF
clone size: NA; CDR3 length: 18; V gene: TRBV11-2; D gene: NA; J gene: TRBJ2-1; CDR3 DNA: TGTGCCAGCAGCGGGTTCCCGGGGCGTATTAAGGCCTACAATGAGCAGTTCTTC; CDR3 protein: CASSGFPGRIKAYNEQFF
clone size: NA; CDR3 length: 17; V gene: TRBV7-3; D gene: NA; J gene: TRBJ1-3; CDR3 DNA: TGTGCCAGCAGCTTATTGGCTACAGGCAGCTCTGGAAACACCATATATTTT; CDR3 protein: CASSLLATGSSGNTIYF
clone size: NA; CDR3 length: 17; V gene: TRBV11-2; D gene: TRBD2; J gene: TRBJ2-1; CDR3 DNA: TGTGCCAGCAGCTTATCCGGGACTAGCGGCTCCTACAATGAGCAGTTCTTC; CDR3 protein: CASSLSGTSGSYNEQFF
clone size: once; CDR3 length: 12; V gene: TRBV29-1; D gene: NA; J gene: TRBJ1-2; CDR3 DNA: TGCAGCGTTGATTCAGGGGCCGGGGGCTACACCTTC; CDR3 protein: CSVDSGAGGYTF
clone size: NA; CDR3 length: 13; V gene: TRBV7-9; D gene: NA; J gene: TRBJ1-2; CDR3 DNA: TGTGCCAGCAGCTTAGGGGTCGGCTATGGCTACACCTTC; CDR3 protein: CASSLGVGYGYTF
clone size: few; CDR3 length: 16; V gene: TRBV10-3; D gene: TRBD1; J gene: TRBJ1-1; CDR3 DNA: TGTGCCATCAGCGACTTCGGGACAGGGCAGAACACTGAAGCTTTCTTT; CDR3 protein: CAISDFGTGQNTEAFF
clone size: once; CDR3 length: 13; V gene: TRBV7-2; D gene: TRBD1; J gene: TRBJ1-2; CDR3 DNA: TGTGCCAGCAGCTTTAGGGGGCTCGATGGCTACACCTTC; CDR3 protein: CASSFRGLDGYTF
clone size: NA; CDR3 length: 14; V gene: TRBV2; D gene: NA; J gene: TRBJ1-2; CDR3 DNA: TGTGCCAGCAGTGAAATGAGAGGAGCCTATGGCTACACCTTC; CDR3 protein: CASSEMRGAYGYTF
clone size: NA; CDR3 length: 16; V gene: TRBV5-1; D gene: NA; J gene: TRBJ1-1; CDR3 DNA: TGCGCCAGCAGCTTGGAACAGGGCGGGACGAACACTGAAGCTTTCTTT; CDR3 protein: CASSLEQGGTNTEAFF
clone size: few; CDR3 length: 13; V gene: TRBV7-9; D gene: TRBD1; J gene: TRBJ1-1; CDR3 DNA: TGTGCCAGCAGTTTGGACAGGGACACTGAAGCTTTCTTT; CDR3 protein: CASSLDRDTEAFF
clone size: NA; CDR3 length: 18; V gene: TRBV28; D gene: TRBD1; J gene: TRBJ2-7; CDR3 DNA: TGTGCCAGCCGACCCTCACAGGGGGCAATCCAACCTGCTTACGAGCAGTACTTC; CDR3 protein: CASRPSQGAIQPAYEQYF
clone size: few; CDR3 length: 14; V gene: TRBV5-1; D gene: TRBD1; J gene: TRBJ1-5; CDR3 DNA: TGCGCCAGCAGCCCCGGGACAGGTAATCAGCCCCAGCATTTT; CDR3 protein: CASSPGTGNQPQHF